This TCR beta chain is from a study of shared clonotypes between healthy human individuals. In the study overall: Contributing individuals were a couple of females and a few males aged 18 to 49. Study-wide points: Only blood was sampled, and tissue TCR repertoires likely differ from blood ones. The four-donor shared clonotypes exceeded non-shared clonotypes in generation probability, with non-shared ones scoring lower.

Of note for this clone: Antigen: not known.

Into CD45RA+ naive and CD45RA-negative memory subsets, the CD4+ cells were split. This CDR3 has 14 amino acids. Germline CDR1 is SGHTA and CDR2 is FQGNSA. Trimming removed 5 bases from V and 2 bases from J; junction bases left unmatched: 5. Using immunoSEQ multiplex PCR, the repertoire was profiled, and TCRdb retains in-frame clones only, with some absent. Here the sample spans about 2.3 million clones, under 95% being singletons. The chain combines TRBV7-2 with TRBJ2-7, with 8 bases that match TRBD2. The specimen sequenced was naive CD4+ T cells from PBMCs. The subset here: CD45RA+ positively selected. This TCR came from a man younger than 35 in good health. Some clones in this sample may be carry-over from other donors' samples. CDR3 sequence (DNA): TGTGCCAGCAGCCCGGGGGGGCGTGCCTACGAGCAGTACTTC. Its translation: CASSPGGRAYEQYF.